This TCR beta chain came from a study of blood T cell repertoires in COVID-19. Study in general: Researchers got acute and convalescent COVID-19 samples from the United States, Italy and Spain.

The assay was immunoSEQ multiplex PCR, and TCRdb's table has in-frame clones only and misses some. The top ten clones hold under 0.9% of a sample with more than 200,000 clones, 70% to 90% of them seen once. The V segment lost 5 bases and the J segment 8 bases; nucleotides outside the gene matches: 7. This CDR3 is built from 14 residues. The germline gives CDR1 MNHEY, CDR2 SVGAGI. The TCR was taken from a man between 40 and 49 years old with acute or convalescent COVID-19. The source material was peripheral blood. The rearrangement links TRBV6-5 to TRBJ1-4; 8 bases are shared with TRBD1. CDR3 sequence: CASSPGGAIEKLFF. The CDR3 nucleotides are TGTGCCAGCAGTCCAGGGGGCGCAATCGAAAAACTGTTTTTT.